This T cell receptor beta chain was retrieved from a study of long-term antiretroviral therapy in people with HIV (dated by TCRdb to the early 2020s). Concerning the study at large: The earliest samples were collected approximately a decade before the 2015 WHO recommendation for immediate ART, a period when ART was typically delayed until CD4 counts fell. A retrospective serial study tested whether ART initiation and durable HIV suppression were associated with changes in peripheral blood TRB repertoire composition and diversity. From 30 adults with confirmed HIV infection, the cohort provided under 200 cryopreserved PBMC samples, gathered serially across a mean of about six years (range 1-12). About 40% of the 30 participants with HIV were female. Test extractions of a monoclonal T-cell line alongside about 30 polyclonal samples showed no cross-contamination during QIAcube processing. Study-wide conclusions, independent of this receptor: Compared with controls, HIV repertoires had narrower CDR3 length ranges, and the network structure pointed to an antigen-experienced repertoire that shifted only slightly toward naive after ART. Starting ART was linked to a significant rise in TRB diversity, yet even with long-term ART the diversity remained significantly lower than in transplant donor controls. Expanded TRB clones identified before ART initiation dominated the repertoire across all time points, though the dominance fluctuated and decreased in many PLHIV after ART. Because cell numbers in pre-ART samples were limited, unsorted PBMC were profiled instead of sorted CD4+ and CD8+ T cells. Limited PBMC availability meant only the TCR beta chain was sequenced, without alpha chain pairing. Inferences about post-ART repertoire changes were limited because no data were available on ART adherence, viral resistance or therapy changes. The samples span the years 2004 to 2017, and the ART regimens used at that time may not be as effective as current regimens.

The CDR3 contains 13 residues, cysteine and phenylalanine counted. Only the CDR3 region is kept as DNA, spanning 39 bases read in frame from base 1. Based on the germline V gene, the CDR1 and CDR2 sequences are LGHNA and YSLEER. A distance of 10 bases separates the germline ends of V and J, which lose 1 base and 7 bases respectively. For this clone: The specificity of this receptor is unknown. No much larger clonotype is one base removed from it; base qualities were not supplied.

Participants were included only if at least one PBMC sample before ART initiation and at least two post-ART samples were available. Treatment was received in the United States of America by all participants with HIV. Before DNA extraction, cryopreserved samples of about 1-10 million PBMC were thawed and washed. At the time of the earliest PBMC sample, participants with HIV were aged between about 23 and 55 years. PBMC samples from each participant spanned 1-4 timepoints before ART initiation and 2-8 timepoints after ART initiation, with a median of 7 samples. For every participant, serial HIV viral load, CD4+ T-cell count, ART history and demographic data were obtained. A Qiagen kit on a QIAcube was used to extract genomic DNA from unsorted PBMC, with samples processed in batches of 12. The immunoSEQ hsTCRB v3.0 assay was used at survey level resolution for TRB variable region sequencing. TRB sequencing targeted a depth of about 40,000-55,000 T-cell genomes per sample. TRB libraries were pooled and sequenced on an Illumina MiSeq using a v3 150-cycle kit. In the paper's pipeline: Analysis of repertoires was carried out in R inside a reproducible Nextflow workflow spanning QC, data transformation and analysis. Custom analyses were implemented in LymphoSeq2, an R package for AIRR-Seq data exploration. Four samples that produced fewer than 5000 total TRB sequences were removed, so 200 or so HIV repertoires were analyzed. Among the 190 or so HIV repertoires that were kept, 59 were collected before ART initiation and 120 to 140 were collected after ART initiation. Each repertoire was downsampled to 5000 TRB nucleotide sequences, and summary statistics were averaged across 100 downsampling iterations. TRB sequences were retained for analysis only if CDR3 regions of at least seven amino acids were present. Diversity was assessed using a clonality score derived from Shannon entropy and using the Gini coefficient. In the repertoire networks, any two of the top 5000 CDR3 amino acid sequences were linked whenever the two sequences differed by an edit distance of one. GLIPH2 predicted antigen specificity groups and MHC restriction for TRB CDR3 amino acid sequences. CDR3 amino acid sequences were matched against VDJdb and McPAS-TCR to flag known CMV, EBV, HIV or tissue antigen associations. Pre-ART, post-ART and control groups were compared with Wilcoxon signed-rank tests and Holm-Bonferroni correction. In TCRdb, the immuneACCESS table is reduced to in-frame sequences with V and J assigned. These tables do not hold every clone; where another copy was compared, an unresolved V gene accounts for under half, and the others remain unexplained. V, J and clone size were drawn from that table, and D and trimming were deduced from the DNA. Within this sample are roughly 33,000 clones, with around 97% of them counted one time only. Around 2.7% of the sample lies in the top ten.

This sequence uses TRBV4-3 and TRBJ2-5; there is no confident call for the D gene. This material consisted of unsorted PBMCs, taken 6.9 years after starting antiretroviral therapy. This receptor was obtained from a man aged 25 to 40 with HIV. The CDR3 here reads CASSQGRTRTQYF. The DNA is TGCGCCAGCAGCCAAGGAAGGACGCGGACCCAGTACTTC.